Listed below are T cell receptor beta chains from one sample, sequenced in a study of T cell responses to AZD1222 COVID-19 vaccine. The method was immunoSEQ multiplex PCR; TCRdb's version includes in-frame clones alone and lacks a portion of them. The table shows 120,000 to 150,000 clones, with roughly 86% occurring only once. The source was peripheral blood, collected 28 days after the second AZD1222 dose. These receptors were taken from an adult who received the AZD1222 COVID-19 vaccine. The CDR3 runs from the conserved cysteine through the conserved F or W. Each record gives: V gene, D gene, J gene, CDR3 DNA, CDR3 protein. The D gene is left open where the match is weak.

>TRBV7-9|TRBD1|TRBJ1-2
TGTGCCAGCAGCTTATTTATGGGGACAGGGCACTACACCTTC
CASSLFMGTGHYTF
>TRBV30|-|TRBJ1-1
TGTGCCTGGAGTTACTACACTGAAGCTTTCTTT
CAWSYYTEAFF
>TRBV5-1|-|TRBJ2-5
TGCGCCAGCAGCTTGAGGGAGTTGCGGGGAGCTAGCCAAGAGACCCAGTACTTC
CASSLRELRGASQETQYF
>TRBV6-5|TRBD1|TRBJ2-4
TGTGCCAGCAGCCCCGGACAGGGACTGAACATTCAGTACTTC
CASSPGQGLNIQYF
>TRBV29-1|TRBD1|TRBJ2-7
TGCAGCGTAACACAGGGGCAGGACGAGCAGTACTTC
CSVTQGQDEQYF
>TRBV4-2|-|TRBJ2-3
TGTGCCAGCAGCCCCGCTCCGTTCGATACGCAGTATTTT
CASSPAPFDTQYF
>TRBV27|-|TRBJ1-2
TGTGCCAGCAGGCCATCCGGGGTCTATGGCTACACCTTC
CASRPSGVYGYTF
>TRBV5-1|TRBD1|TRBJ1-2
TGCGCCAGCAGCTTGGGGGGACAGGGTTACTATGGCTACACCTTC
CASSLGGQGYYGYTF
>TRBV3-1/TRBV3-2|TRBD1|TRBJ1-1
TGTGCCAGCACTCACAGGGGGCGCGACACTGAAGCTTTCTTT
CASTHRGRDTEAFF
>TRBV7-6|-|TRBJ1-2
TGTGCCAGCAGCTTAGCGCCCTCCGGGGAGCTAAATGGCTACACCTTC
CASSLAPSGELNGYTF